These 12 T cell receptor beta chains share one sample of origin, sequenced in a study of blood T cells in healthy people across ages. With a J-beta primer mix and a sample-barcoded 5' primer, a second PCR ran 7 to 11 cycles. TCRdb passed the 5' RACE reads through MiXCR, listing each CDR3 protein once. The data show 600,000 to 800,000 distinct CDR3 sequences, with over 40% seen just once and about 14% held by the top ten. Material for sequencing was blood. These receptor sequences come from a woman at least 80 years old in good health.

The J gene is TRBJ2-1, the V gene TRBV23-1, with 7 bases fitting TRBD2. TRBV23-1 is treated as an ORF (open reading frame) with a function not yet certain. The J segment lost 8 bases and the V segment lost 1 base, leaving 8 bases of the junction unmatched. The CDR3 covers 15 residues. The CDR3 DNA reads TGCGCCAGCAGTCAATGGAGCGGGGCCCAAGATGAGCAGTTCTTC. Its protein is CASSQWSGAQDEQFF.

This clonotype showed up many times. The chain employs TRBV27 and TRBJ2-1, with 11 bases identical to TRBD2. Losses at the gene ends were 6 bases for V and 0 bases for J; bases not matched to a gene: 13. Per germline, CDR1 MNHEY and CDR2 SMNVEV (reference sequence). This CDR3 is built from 19 residues. The CDR3 loop is CASSLKTSGIFVSYNEQFF. The CDR3 DNA is TGTGCCAGCAGCTTAAAGACTAGCGGGATTTTTGTCTCCTACAATGAGCAGTTCTTC.

This clonotype was found many times. The V gene is TRBV4-1, the J gene TRBJ1-1; 9 bases match TRBD1. The V gene's germline CDR1 is MGHRA and CDR2 YSYEKL. V trimming: 1 base; J trimming: 6 bases; junction bases outside the gene matches: 9. The CDR3 covers 16 residues. CDR3 sequence: CASSQGQGDRGPEAFF. DNA of the CDR3: TGCGCCAGCAGCCAAGGACAGGGGGATAGGGGACCTGAAGCTTTCTTT.

The rearrangement links TRBV2 to TRBJ2-7; TRBD1 or TRBD2 may be the D gene (5 bases each). The V gene lost 10 bases and the J gene lost 3 bases, with 13 bases spanning the gap. Germline lookup yields CDR1 SNHLY and CDR2 FYNNEI. This CDR3 region has 12 residues. The CDR3 sequence: CATSGPIYEQYF. In nucleotides, the CDR3 is TGTGCCACCTCGGGACCTATCTACGAGCAGTACTTC.

This rearrangement joins TRBV12-3 or TRBV12-4 to TRBJ1-2, with 8 bases fitting TRBD1. V lost 6 bases, J lost 7 bases, and 13 bases stayed unmatched. The length of the CDR3 is 15 residues. CDR3 in amino acids: CASSPRGQGASGYTF. CDR3 DNA: TGTGCCAGCAGCCCCCGAGGGCAGGGGGCGAGTGGCTACACCTTC.

The chain uses TRBV12-3 or TRBV12-4 and TRBJ2-4; 11 bases align to TRBD2. The J call may be mistaken, given a closer DNA end match to TRBJ2-7. The CDR3 is made up of 17 amino acids. In DNA, the CDR3 is TGTGCCAGCACCAGAGGGTTCGGGACTAGCGGAAAGGACGAGCAGTACTTC. Residues: CASTRGFGTSGKDEQYF.

The sample holds many counts of this clonotype. The CDR3, as DNA: TGTGCCAGCAGTTTGAGGCGGGATCAGCCCCAGCATTTT. Protein sequence: CASSLRRDQPQHF. The chain employs TRBV7-2 and TRBJ1-5; D is uncertain. Trimming removed 6 bases at V and 5 bases at J, with 11 bases between. Germline CDR1 is SGHTA and CDR2 is FQGNSA. The CDR3 totals 13 residues.

V gene TRBV14 combines with J gene TRBJ2-3; D is possibly TRBD2 (5 bases). The V gene's germline CDR1 is SGHDN and CDR2 FVKESK. V was clipped by 4 bases and J by 4 bases, with 9 bases between them. The CDR3 is 13 residues long. The CDR3 nucleotides are TGTGCCAGCAGCCCCTACGGGGCAGATACGCAGTATTTT. Translated: CASSPYGADTQYF.

This chain uses TRBV10-3 with TRBJ2-5, with 9 bases lining up with TRBD1. With the DNA end fitting TRBJ2-7 better, the J assignment may be wrong. The CDR3 loop spans 12 amino acids. Germline assignment: CDR1 ENHRY and CDR2 SYGVKD. The chain's CDR3 is CAPHRGLHEQYF. The CDR3 DNA is TGTGCCCCCCACAGGGGGCTCCACGAGCAGTACTTC.

This clonotype was observed at least ten times. The rearrangement uses TRBV5-1 and TRBJ1-4; 7 nucleotides match TRBD1. The CDR3 spans 16 residues. CDR1 SGHRS and CDR2 YFSETQ come from the germline V gene. Trimming cost V 0 bases and J 2 bases; bases outside gene matches: 4. CDR3 sequence reads: CASSLGGGATNEKLFF. CDR3 DNA: TGCGCCAGCAGCTTGGGAGGGGGCGCGACTAATGAAAAACTGTTTTTT.

This clonotype has only a few counts. The chain joins TRBV5-1 to TRBJ1-2; D call uncertain. V was trimmed by 3 bases and J by 8 bases, leaving 20 bases between them. CDR3 length equals 15 residues. Germline-derived CDR1 and CDR2 are SGHRS and YFSETQ. The CDR3 nucleotides are TGCGCCAGCAGCTCTCTTTCGGTCCTCCGCGGGGGCTACACCTTC. Its protein is CASSSLSVLRGGYTF. Supplemented by reference TRBV5-1 and TRBJ1-2, the full variable domain reads KAGVTQTPRYLIKTRGQQVTLSCSPISGHRSVSWYQQTPGQGLQFLFEYFSETQRNKGNFPGRFSGRQFSNSRSEMNVSTLELGDSALYLCASSSLSVLRGGYTFGSGTRLTVV.

This clonotype was seen a single time. With a much larger clone just one base away, this may be a read error. The CDR3 nucleotides read TGCAGTGCCACGACAGGGGGCGAATGGTGCGAGCAGTACTTC. Its protein product is CSATTGGEWCEQYF. The chain employs TRBV20-1 and TRBJ2-5, with 10 bases aligning to TRBD1. The J call is doubtful: the DNA matches TRBJ2-7 better. The CDR3 is 14 residues long. Germline CDR1 DFQATT, CDR2 SNEGSKA (reference sequence).